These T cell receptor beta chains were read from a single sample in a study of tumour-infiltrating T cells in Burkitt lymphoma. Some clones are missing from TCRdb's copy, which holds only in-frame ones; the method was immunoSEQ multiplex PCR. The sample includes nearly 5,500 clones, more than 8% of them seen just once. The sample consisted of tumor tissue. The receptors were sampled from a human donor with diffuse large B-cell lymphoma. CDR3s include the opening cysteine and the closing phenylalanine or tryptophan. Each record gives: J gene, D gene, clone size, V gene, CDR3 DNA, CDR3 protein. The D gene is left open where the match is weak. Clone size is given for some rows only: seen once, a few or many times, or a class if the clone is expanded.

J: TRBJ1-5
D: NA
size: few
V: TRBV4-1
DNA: TGCGCCAGCAGCCAAGCCTATAGCAATCAGCCCCAGCATTTT
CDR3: CASSQAYSNQPQHF

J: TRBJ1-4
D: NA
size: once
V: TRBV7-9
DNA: TGTGCCAGCAGCCCGGGCCCACATCAGTTTCTGTTTTTT
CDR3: CASSPGPHQFLFF

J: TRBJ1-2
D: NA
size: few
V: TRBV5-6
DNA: TGTGCCAGCACCTTGGACCTGGGGGATGGCTACACCTTC
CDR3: CASTLDLGDGYTF

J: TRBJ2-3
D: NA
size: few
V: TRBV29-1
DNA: TGCAGCGTTGGGGGCGGGGTTCGCACAGATACGCAGTATTTT
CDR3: CSVGGGVRTDTQYF

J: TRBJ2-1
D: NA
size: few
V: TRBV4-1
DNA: TGCGCCAGCAGCCAGGGGGACTGGGACAATGAGCAGTTCTTC
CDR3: CASSQGDWDNEQFF

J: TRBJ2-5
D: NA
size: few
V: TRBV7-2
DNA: TGTGCCAGCAGCTTAGATCCCCCCCCGAGGGAGACCCAGTACTTC
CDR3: CASSLDPPPRETQYF

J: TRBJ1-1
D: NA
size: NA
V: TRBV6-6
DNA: TGTGCCAGCAGTTACAGAAGCATCGAAGCTTTCTTT
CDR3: CASSYRSIEAFF

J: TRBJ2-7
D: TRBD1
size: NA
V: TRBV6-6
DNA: TGTGCCAGCAGTTACTCACGGACAGGGTTCTCTTACGAGCAGTACTTC
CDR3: CASSYSRTGFSYEQYF

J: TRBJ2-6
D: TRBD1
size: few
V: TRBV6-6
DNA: TGTGCCAGCAGTAGTACAGGGGGCGCTGGGGCCAACGTCCTGACTTTC
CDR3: CASSSTGGAGANVLTF

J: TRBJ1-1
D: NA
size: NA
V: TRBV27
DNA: TGTGCCAGCAGTTTACTGGAAGGGAGGACTGAAGCTTTCTTT
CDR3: CASSLLEGRTEAFF

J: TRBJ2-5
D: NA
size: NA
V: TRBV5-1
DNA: TGCGCCAGCAGCTTGGATCACAGGGTAGACAAGCAGTACTTC
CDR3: CASSLDHRVDKQYF

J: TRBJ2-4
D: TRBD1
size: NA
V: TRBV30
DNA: TGTGCCTGGAGAGGACAGGGAGCGGCCAAAAACATTCAGTACTTC
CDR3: CAWRGQGAAKNIQYF

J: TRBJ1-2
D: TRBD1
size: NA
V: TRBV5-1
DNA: TGCGCCAGCAGCATCACAGGGGAGGTCTATGGCTACACCTTC
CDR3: CASSITGEVYGYTF

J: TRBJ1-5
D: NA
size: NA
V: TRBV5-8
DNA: TGTGCCAGCAGCTTCTCGGGGTGGGAGCCCCAGCATTTT
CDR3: CASSFSGWEPQHF

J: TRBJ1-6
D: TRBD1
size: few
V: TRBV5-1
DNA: TGCGCCAGCGGGACAGGGTGGGGAAATTCACCCCTCCACTTT
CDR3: CASGTGWGNSPLHF

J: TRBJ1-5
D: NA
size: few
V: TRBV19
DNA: TGTGCCAGTAGTATAACCGATTATAGCAATCAGCCCCAGCATTTT
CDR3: CASSITDYSNQPQHF

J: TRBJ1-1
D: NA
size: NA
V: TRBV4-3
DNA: TGCGCCAGCAGCCCTGTGGGGTTGAACACTGAAGCTTTCTTT
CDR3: CASSPVGLNTEAFF

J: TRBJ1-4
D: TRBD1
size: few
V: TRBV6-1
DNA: TGTGCCAGCAGTCCCCCGACAGGGTTGTTGGAAAAACTGTTTTTT
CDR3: CASSPPTGLLEKLFF

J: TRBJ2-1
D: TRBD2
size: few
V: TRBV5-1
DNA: TGCGCCAGCAGCTTTTCTAGCGGGGGGTACAATGAGCAGTTCTTC
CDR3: CASSFSSGGYNEQFF

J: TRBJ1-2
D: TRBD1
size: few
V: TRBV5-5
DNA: TGTGCCAGCAGCTTTGGGACAGGGACAATCTATGGCTACACCTTC
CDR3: CASSFGTGTIYGYTF

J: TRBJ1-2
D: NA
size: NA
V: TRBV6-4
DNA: TGTGCCAGCAGTGCCGACAGGTACGGCTACACCTTC
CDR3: CASSADRYGYTF

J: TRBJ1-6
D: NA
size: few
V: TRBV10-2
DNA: TGCGCCAGCAGTGAGTCGCCGGGAAGTTATTCACCCCTCCACTTT
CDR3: CASSESPGSYSPLHF

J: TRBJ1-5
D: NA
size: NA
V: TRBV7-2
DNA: TGTGCCAGCAGCTTTGCCGTTAACAATCAGCCCCAGCATTTT
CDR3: CASSFAVNNQPQHF

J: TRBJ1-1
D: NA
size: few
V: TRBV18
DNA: TGTGCCAGCTCACCTCTTCGGGAGGACACTGAAGCTTTCTTT
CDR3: CASSPLREDTEAFF

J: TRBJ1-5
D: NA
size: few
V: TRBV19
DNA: TGTGCCAGTAGTCGGGCCGGACAGCTAAATCAGCCCCAGCATTTT
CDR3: CASSRAGQLNQPQHF

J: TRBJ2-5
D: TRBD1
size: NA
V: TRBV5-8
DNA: TGTGCCAGCGCCTCCGGGACAGGGAGAGAGACCCAGTACTTC
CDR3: CASASGTGRETQYF

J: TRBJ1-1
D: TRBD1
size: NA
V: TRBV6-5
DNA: TGTGCCAGCAGTCGTCGACAGGGGGCTAACACTGAAGCTTTCTTT
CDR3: CASSRRQGANTEAFF

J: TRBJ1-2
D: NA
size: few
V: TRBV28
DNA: TGTGCCAGCACCGACGCAGGGCCTACTAACTATGGCTACACCTTC
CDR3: CASTDAGPTNYGYTF

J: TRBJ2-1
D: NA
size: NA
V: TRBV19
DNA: TGTGCCAGTACCGCCGGGGATGGCCAAGACAATGAGCAGTTCTTC
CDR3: CASTAGDGQDNEQFF

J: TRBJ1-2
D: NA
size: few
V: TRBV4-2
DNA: TGTGCCAGCAGCCAAGAAACTAGGGCACTGAGTGGCTACACCTTC
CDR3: CASSQETRALSGYTF

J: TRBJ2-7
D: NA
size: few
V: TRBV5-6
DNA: TGTGCCAGCAACCGGCTTGGAATCTACGAGCAGTACTTC
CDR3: CASNRLGIYEQYF

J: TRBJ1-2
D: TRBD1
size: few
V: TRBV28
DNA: TGTGCCAGCAGTCTCATCGACAGGGCTAACTATGGCTACACCTTC
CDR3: CASSLIDRANYGYTF

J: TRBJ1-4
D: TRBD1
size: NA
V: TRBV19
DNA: TGTGCCAGTTCTAAGGGGGCGGCAATTAGTACTAATGAAAAACTGTTTTTT
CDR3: CASSKGAAISTNEKLFF

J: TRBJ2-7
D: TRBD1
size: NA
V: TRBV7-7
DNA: TGTGCCAGCAGCTTAGAACAGGGGGCGTACGAGCAGTACTTC
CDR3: CASSLEQGAYEQYF

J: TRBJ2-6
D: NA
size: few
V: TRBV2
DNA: TGTGCCAGCCACAGCTCTGGGGCCAACGTCCTGACTTTC
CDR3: CASHSSGANVLTF

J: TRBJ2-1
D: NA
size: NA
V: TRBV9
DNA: TGTGCCAGCAGCGTAGGCTTATATGAGCAGTTCTTC
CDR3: CASSVGLYEQFF

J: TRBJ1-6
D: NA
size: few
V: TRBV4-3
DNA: TGCGCCAGCAGCCAAGATTTCGGCACTAATTCACCCCTCCACTTT
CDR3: CASSQDFGTNSPLHF